The 28 T cell receptor beta chains below all came from one sample that was sequenced in a study of blood T cell repertoires in COVID-19. Profiling relied on immunoSEQ multiplex PCR, and the TCRdb table lists in-frame clones only, not all of them. The sample has more than 80,000 clones; approximately 85% are singletons. The sample was peripheral blood. The source is a man aged 50 to 59 with active COVID-19.

V gene TRBV6-5 combines with J gene TRBJ1-4; D not certain. The CDR3 length is 13 residues. V was cut by 10 bases and J by 5 bases, with 14 bases left in between. Per the germline V gene, CDR1 is MNHEY and CDR2 is SVGAGI. CDR3 sequence reads: CATWTNRNEKLFF. CDR3 coding DNA: TGTGCCACCTGGACTAATAGAAATGAAAAACTGTTTTTT.

This sequence joins TRBV19 and TRBJ1-5, with D possibly TRBD1 on 5 matching bases. The CDR3 length is 12 residues. Trimming took off 6 bases at V and 7 bases at J, with 10 bases between the two ends. CDR1 is LNHDA and CDR2 is SQIVND in the germline V gene (reference sequence). This CDR3 reads CASRTDRQPQHF. The CDR3 nucleotides read TGTGCCAGTAGGACCGACAGACAGCCCCAGCATTTT.

The rearrangement links TRBV13 to TRBJ2-7, with TRBD2 matching over 8 bases. The V gene end was trimmed by 5 bases and the J gene end by 5 bases; junction bases not matched to a gene: 14. Germline CDR1 and CDR2: PRHDT and FYEKMQ (reference sequence). The CDR3 totals 16 residues. CDR3 sequence (DNA): TGTGCCAGCAGCACCCGAGCGGGGGCCTCCCGGGACGAGCAGTACTTC. As protein: CASSTRAGASRDEQYF.

This clone was counted once. V and J are TRBV5-1 and TRBJ2-2, with TRBD2 matching 8 bases. V shed 0 bases, J shed 5 bases, and the junction held 3 bases outside the gene matches. The CDR3 length is 15 residues. Germline CDR1 and CDR2: SGHRS and YFSETQ. CDR3 amino acids: CASSLVRGGTGELFF. The CDR3 DNA follows: TGCGCCAGCAGCTTGGTCCGGGGGGGAACCGGGGAGCTGTTTTTT.

The chain links TRBV7-6 to TRBJ2-1; no clear D gene. The CDR3 runs to 16 residues. CDR1 SGHVS and CDR2 FNYEAQ come from the germline V gene. Trimming left V 1 base short and J 0 bases short, with 10 bases between. The CDR3 sequence: CASSLDRVPSYNEQFF. CDR3 coding DNA: TGTGCCAGCAGCTTAGATCGGGTACCCTCCTACAATGAGCAGTTCTTC.

The rearrangement links TRBV10-3 to TRBJ2-2; D may be TRBD1 (7 bases). The CDR3 totals 14 residues. Per the germline V gene, CDR1 is ENHRY and CDR2 is SYGVKD. Trimming took off 7 bases at V and 4 bases at J, with 13 bases between the two ends. The CDR3 here is CAIMGQGGTGELFF. The CDR3 nucleotides read TGTGCCATCATGGGGCAGGGGGGCACCGGGGAGCTGTTTTTT.

The V call is TRBV5-1, the J call TRBJ1-1, with TRBD1 matching 7 bases. V lost 0 bases, J lost 1 base, and 3 bases stayed unmatched. This CDR3 region has 15 residues. Germline V lookup: CDR1 SGHRS, CDR2 YFSETQ. The CDR3 sequence: CASSLAGQENTEAFF. The CDR3 nucleotides are TGCGCCAGCAGCTTGGCCGGACAGGAGAACACTGAAGCTTTCTTT.

The J gene is TRBJ1-1, the V gene TRBV28; D is possibly TRBD1 (5 bases). V lost 3 bases to trimming and J lost 4 bases, with 9 bases between them. Germline V gene data show CDR1 as MDHEN and CDR2 as SYDVKM. This CDR3 has 13 residues. The CDR3 DNA is TGTGCCAGCAGTTTGGCGGGGACCACTGAAGCTTTCTTT. As protein: CASSLAGTTEAFF.

This chain joins TRBV11-1 and TRBJ2-5, with D possibly being TRBD1 (9 bases). The germline CDR1 and CDR2 sequences are SGHAT and FQDESV (reference sequence). This CDR3 comprises 16 residues. Trimming pared 5 bases from V and 5 bases from J, leaving 21 bases between. The CDR3 spells CASSPDRGGGRETQYF. The CDR3 DNA sequence: TGTGCCAGCAGCCCGGACAGGGGAGGCGGGAGGGAGACCCAGTACTTC.

The rearrangement links TRBV6-5 to TRBJ1-2, with 7 bases lining up with TRBD1. The CDR3 runs 14 residues. Per germline, CDR1 MNHEY and CDR2 SVGAGI. After removal of 2 bases from V and 3 bases from J, the junction contained 3 bases not matched to a gene. CDR3 DNA sequence: TGTGCCAGCAGTTACAAAGGGACAGACTATGGCTACACCTTC. This translates into CASSYKGTDYGYTF.

This chain uses TRBV6-6 with TRBJ2-3, with D tentatively TRBD2 (5 bases). CDR1 and CDR2 (germline): MNHNY, SVGAGI (reference sequence). V dropped 8 bases and J dropped 1 base, with 13 bases sitting between them. The CDR3 covers 14 residues. CDR3 coding DNA: TGTGCCAGCTCCCGGGGTACCCGCACAGATACGCAGTATTTT. This translates into CASSRGTRTDTQYF.

The rearrangement links TRBV7-2 to TRBJ2-7, with 8 bases fitting TRBD1. From germline, CDR1 is SGHTA and CDR2 FQGNSA. The ends lost 1 base at V and 8 bases at J; junction bases unmatched: 10. The CDR3 sequence is 15 residues long. CDR3 DNA sequence: TGTGCCAGCAGCTTAGGGGGAGGACAGGGTACACAGCAGTACTTC. It is translated as CASSLGGGQGTQQYF.

A few counts support this clone. The rearrangement links TRBV27 to TRBJ2-7, with a possible D match to TRBD1 (5 bases). Germline loops: CDR1 MNHEY, CDR2 SMNVEV (reference sequence). V lost 6 bases and J lost 1, with 7 bases in between. The CDR3 length is 12 residues. This chain's CDR3 is CASSRDSYEQYF. The CDR3 nucleotides read TGTGCCAGCAGCAGGGATTCCTACGAGCAGTACTTC.

The V and J genes are TRBV7-9 and TRBJ2-1; possible D gene TRBD2, 7 bases. Germline V gene data show CDR1 as SEHNR and CDR2 as FQNEAQ (reference sequence). V was trimmed by 8 bases and J by 5 bases, leaving 22 bases between them. The CDR3 spans 16 residues. This CDR3 is CASASLGAGVNNEQFF. The DNA of the CDR3 is TGTGCCAGCGCCAGCTTGGGGGCGGGGGTTAACAATGAGCAGTTCTTC.

The CDR3 DNA follows: TGTGCCAGCACCAAGGACAGGGTCGACACTGAAGCTTTCTTT. Translation: CASTKDRVDTEAFF. The V call is TRBV6-5, the J call TRBJ1-1; 8 bases map to TRBD1. The CDR3 sequence is 14 residues long. CDR1 and CDR2 (germline): MNHEY, SVGAGI. J gave up 3 bases and V 7 bases, and 7 bases lay outside the gene matches.

For this clone: One end of the junction varies from germline; a read error may be responsible. The chain employs TRBV18 and TRBJ2-3; TRBD2 aligns across 10 bases. This CDR3 has 16 amino acids. The germline V gene encodes CDR1 KGHSH and CDR2 LQKENI. In DNA, the CDR3 is TGTGCCAGCTCGCCACGGACTAGCGGTAGCACAGATACGCAGTATTTT. Protein: CASSPRTSGSTDTQYF. Full variable domain (missing parts from reference TRBV18 and TRBJ2-3): NAGVMQNPRHLVRRRGQEARLRCSPMKGHSHVYWYRQLPEEGLKFMVYLQKENIIDESGMPKERFSAEFPKEGPSILRIQQVVRGDSAAYFCASSPRTSGSTDTQYFGPGTRLTVL.

This clone was seen just once. The rearrangement uses TRBV5-6 and TRBJ1-4, with 8 bases identical to TRBD1. The CDR3 has 19 amino acids. V lost 4 bases to trimming and J lost 2 bases; unmatched junction nucleotides: 16. CDR1 is SGHDT and CDR2 is YYEEEE in the germline V gene. The CDR3 DNA is TGTGCCAGCAGCCGGGGGGCAGGGGGCGTGTTTCCTACTAATGAAAAACTGTTTTTT. Translation: CASSRGAGGVFPTNEKLFF. The full variable domain, its missing parts supplied by reference TRBV5-6 and TRBJ1-4, is DAGVTQSPTHLIKTRGQQVTLRCSPKSGHDTVSWYQQALGQGPQFIFQYYEEEERQRGNFPDRFSGHQFPNYSSELNVNALLLGDSALYLCASSRGAGGVFPTNEKLFFGSGTQLSVL.

CDR3 protein: CAWSVIRGETQYF. The CDR3 DNA is TGTGCCTGGAGTGTAATCCGAGGAGAGACCCAGTACTTC. This sequence joins TRBV30 and TRBJ2-5; D is uncertain. Trimming shortened V by 0 bases and J by 4 bases, and 9 bases separated the two germline ends. The CDR3 spans 13 residues. CDR1 and CDR2 (germline): GTSNPN, SVGIG (reference sequence).

CDR3 in DNA: TGTGCCAGCAGTTACCCGATAGCCCCGCAGCCCCAGCATTTT. Protein: CASSYPIAPQPQHF. This chain links TRBV6-2 or TRBV6-3 with TRBJ1-5, with D uncertain. The CDR3 is 14 amino acids. Trimming shortened V by 2 bases and J by 7 bases, and 12 bases separated the two germline ends. CDR1 and CDR2 from the germline V gene are MNHEY and SVGEGT.

This clone was observed a single time. The same CDR3 can be traced to other DNA sequences in this sample. V is TRBV24-1 and J is TRBJ2-5; TRBD2 agrees at 12 bases. V shed 3 bases, J shed 5 bases, and the junction held 3 bases outside the gene matches. There are 15 residues in the CDR3. The germline V gene has CDR1 KGHDR and CDR2 SFDVKD. CDR3 nucleotide sequence: TGTGCCACCAGTGATCCCGGGACTAGCGGGGAGACCCAGTACTTC. Amino acids: CATSDPGTSGETQYF.

The chain joins TRBV30 to TRBJ2-5, with 16 nucleotides matching TRBD2. With 0 bases clipped from V and 1 base from J, the junction kept 11 bases outside the gene matches. The CDR3 length is 20 residues. CDR1 GTSNPN and CDR2 SVGIG come from the germline V gene (reference sequence). CDR3 DNA sequence: TGTGCCTGGAGTGTTTTCCGAAGCGGGACTAGCGGGAGGGCCCAAGAGACCCAGTACTTC. Amino acids: CAWSVFRSGTSGRAQETQYF.

This chain connects TRBV28 to TRBJ2-1; tentatively, D is TRBD1 (6 bases). Between the trimmed V and J ends, which lost 2 bases and 2 bases, there was a span of 19 bases. The CDR3 contains 18 residues. Germline V gives CDR1 MDHEN, CDR2 SYDVKM. CDR3 nucleotides: TGTGCCAGCAGTTTAGATACAGGGAACCCCTCCGCCTACAATGAGCAGTTCTTC. Amino acid sequence: CASSLDTGNPSAYNEQFF.

The chain couples TRBV11-1 to TRBJ2-7; D is possibly TRBD2 (6 bases). The V end lost 1 base, the J end lost 0 bases, and 13 bases lay between the germline ends. CDR1 and CDR2 from the germline V gene are SGHAT and FQDESV (reference sequence). This CDR3 comprises 16 residues. CDR3 residues: CASSLGPGLVSYEQYF. The CDR3 region has the DNA TGTGCCAGCAGCTTAGGGCCGGGACTGGTCTCCTACGAGCAGTACTTC.

The chain has TRBV28 and TRBJ2-5, with 11 bases lining up with TRBD1. Germline values: CDR1 MDHEN, CDR2 SYDVKM. J gave up 4 bases and V 3 bases, and 4 bases lay outside the gene matches. The CDR3 totals 15 residues. The CDR3 DNA is TGTGCCAGCAGTTTTCCCGGGACAGGGGGAGAGACCCAGTACTTC. Protein product: CASSFPGTGGETQYF.

This sequence joins TRBV6-5 and TRBJ2-7; weak D call: TRBD2 (6 bases). Germline V gives CDR1 MNHEY, CDR2 SVGAGI. This CDR3 contains 15 residues. Trimming shortened V by 3 bases and J by 3 bases, and 15 bases separated the two germline ends. CDR3 in DNA: TGTGCCAGCAGTTATGGAGGGACGGGGGTCTACGAGCAGTACTTC. It is translated as CASSYGGTGVYEQYF.

This clone showed up just a few times. The gene calls are TRBV9 and TRBJ2-1; TRBD2 matches 12 bases. Losses at the gene ends were 0 bases for V and 5 bases for J; bases not matched to a gene: 6. This CDR3 region has 17 residues. The germline V gene has CDR1 SGDLS and CDR2 YYNGEE. Here the CDR3 DNA reads TGTGCCAGCAGCGTAGAAGGACTAGCGGGGACCCACAATGAGCAGTTCTTC. Protein product: CASSVEGLAGTHNEQFF.

This chain joins TRBV7-2 and TRBJ1-1; D remains unclear. CDR1 and CDR2 from the germline V gene are SGHTA and FQGNSA. This CDR3 spans 13 amino acids. Trimming shortened V by 3 bases and J by 1 base, and 6 bases separated the two germline ends. The CDR3 sequence is CASSFAGNTEAFF. Here the CDR3 DNA reads TGTGCCAGCAGCTTTGCAGGGAACACTGAAGCTTTCTTT.

The V call is TRBV7-2, the J call TRBJ2-3, with TRBD2 identical over 12 bases. With 5 bases clipped from V and 6 bases from J, the junction kept 12 bases outside the gene matches. The CDR3 runs to 17 residues. Germline V lookup: CDR1 SGHTA, CDR2 FQGNSA. CDR3 DNA sequence: TGTGCCAGCAGCCCGGGAGCTAGCGGGGGGGCCGTGGATACGCAGTATTTT. As protein: CASSPGASGGAVDTQYF.